These T cell receptor beta chains were read from a single sample in a study of identical twins. TCRdb processed the 5' RACE reads anew with MiXCR; each CDR3 protein has one entry. The sample contains roughly 690,000 distinct CDR3 sequences, 5.5% to 7.5% of which appear only once. The specimen was naive T cells sorted from blood. These receptors all stem from a man aged 18 to 29 in good health. Both conserved end residues are part of each CDR3. Expanded clones are given a class, and other clones once, few, many or no size at all.

abundance: many; v_gene: TRBV12-3/TRBV12-4; CDR3aa: CASSLKLDRGDGYTF
abundance: many; v_gene: TRBV20-1; CDR3aa: CSARGGNLYNEQFF
abundance: .; v_gene: TRBV6-5; CDR3aa: CASSYGWAQPDTQYF
abundance: many; v_gene: TRBV5-5; CDR3aa: CASSQPGAGYGYTF
abundance: few; v_gene: TRBV5-1; CDR3aa: CASSSVDSGRWGYTF
abundance: .; v_gene: TRBV7-2; CDR3aa: CASGTLYYEQYF
abundance: many; v_gene: TRBV6-5; CDR3aa: CASSYGQGGGDTQYF
abundance: many; v_gene: TRBV12-3/TRBV12-4; CDR3aa: CASRSWYEQFF
abundance: many; v_gene: TRBV7-9; CDR3aa: CASSLKVRAEAFF
abundance: many; v_gene: TRBV29-1; CDR3aa: CSVEKSPRGETQYF
abundance: .; v_gene: TRBV29-1; CDR3aa: CSVVVTGPSSYEQYF
abundance: .; v_gene: TRBV15; CDR3aa: CATRVRSYNEQFF
abundance: many; v_gene: TRBV10-2; CDR3aa: CASTYITSTDTQYF
abundance: .; v_gene: TRBV11-2; CDR3aa: CASSYRRTTNEKLFF